The 10 T cell receptor beta chains below all came from one sample that was sequenced in a study of CD4 T cells in relation to SARS-CoV-2 and coronaviruses. The unexposed donors gave CD4+ T cells in about 2010-2019, prior to COVID-19. Some clones are missing from TCRdb's copy, which holds only in-frame ones; the method was immunoSEQ multiplex PCR. The sample yields tens of thousands of clones, more than 80% seen once. Sequencing was performed on memory CD4+ T cells from PBMCs. The receptor set was obtained from a human donor in good health.

The gene calls are TRBV11-2 and TRBJ2-7; D call uncertain. The CDR3 is 12 residues long. Deletions cut 3 bases from V and 3 bases from J, with 6 bases between. Looked up from germline, CDR1 is SGHAT and CDR2 is FQNNGV. CDR3 sequence (DNA): TGTGCCAGCAGCTTGGGGTTCTACGAGCAGTACTTC. Protein sequence: CASSLGFYEQYF.

The genes are TRBV7-3 and TRBJ2-1; TRBD2 matches at 8 bases. The ends lost 4 bases at V and 1 base at J; junction bases unmatched: 6. CDR3 size: 16 residues. Germline values: CDR1 SGHTA, CDR2 FQGTGA. CDR3 region: CASSSQAGVSYNEQFF. The CDR3, as DNA: TGTGCCAGCAGCTCACAAGCGGGAGTATCCTACAATGAGCAGTTCTTC.

This sequence joins TRBV5-3 and TRBJ2-7; D gene uncertain. TRBV5-3 is reported as an ORF; its role is uncertain. This CDR3 spans 11 amino acids. The CDR3 DNA sequence: TGTGACGGAATGAGCTCCTACGAGCAGTACTTC. Translation gives CDGMSSYEQYF.

V is TRBV12-3 or TRBV12-4 and J is TRBJ2-2, with 7 bases matching TRBD1. The ends lost 6 bases at V and 5 bases at J; junction bases unmatched: 3. This CDR3 spans 13 amino acids. CDR3 amino acids: CASREQGTGELFF. The CDR3 coding sequence is TGTGCCAGCAGAGAACAGGGGACCGGGGAGCTGTTTTTT.

The chain combines TRBV28 with TRBJ2-6; D is uncertain. The V end lost 6 bases, the J end lost 0 bases, and 12 bases lay between the germline ends. The CDR3 contains 16 residues. Germline V gene sequence: CDR1 MDHEN, CDR2 SYDVKM. CDR3 bases: TGTGCCAGCAGAGAAAGTGTACGCTCTGGGGCCAACGTCCTGACTTTC. Amino acids: CASRESVRSGANVLTF. Filled out from reference TRBV28 and TRBJ2-6, the complete variable domain reads DVKVTQSSRYLVKRTGEKVFLECVQDMDHENMFWYRQDPGLGLRLIYFSYDVKMKEKGDIPEGYSVSREKKERFSLILESASTNQTSMYLCASRESVRSGANVLTFGAGSRLTVL.

The chain links TRBV28 to TRBJ1-5; 7 bases are shared with TRBD1. The ends lost 9 bases at V and 2 bases at J; junction bases unmatched: 10. This CDR3 contains 15 residues. The germline gives CDR1 MDHEN, CDR2 SYDVKM. The CDR3 loop reads CASVLAGGGNQPQHF. In nucleotides, the CDR3 is TGTGCCAGTGTTTTGGCAGGGGGTGGCAATCAGCCCCAGCATTTT.

In DNA form, the CDR3 reads TGTGCCAGTCTCGGACAGAGCTGGAACACCGGGGAGCTGTTTTTT. Translated: CASLGQSWNTGELFF. The chain uses TRBV19 and TRBJ2-2, with a possible D match to TRBD1 (6 bases). This CDR3 contains 15 residues. Germline V lookup: CDR1 LNHDA, CDR2 SQIVND (reference sequence). V was trimmed by 8 bases and J by 1 base, leaving 14 bases between them.

The chain employs TRBV19 and TRBJ2-3; 9 bases map to TRBD1. V shed 5 bases and J 4 bases; nucleotides not matched to a gene: 7. This CDR3 is built from 15 residues. CDR1 is LNHDA, CDR2 SQIVND, per germline (reference sequence). The CDR3 loop is CASSWNRGQADTQYF. The CDR3 DNA is TGTGCCAGTAGTTGGAACAGGGGGCAAGCAGATACGCAGTATTTT.

This sequence joins TRBV5-1 and TRBJ2-5; either TRBD1 or TRBD2 may fit D (5 bases each). V was clipped by 5 bases and J by 5 bases, with 22 bases between them. The CDR3 loop spans 16 amino acids. Germline V CDR1 and CDR2: SGHRS, YFSETQ. The CDR3 DNA reads TGCGCCAGCAGTCCCGAACCCCGACCGGGGCGGGAGACCCAGTACTTC. Translating gives CASSPEPRPGRETQYF.

This chain uses TRBV30 with TRBJ2-7; TRBD1 agrees at 8 bases. CDR3 size: 15 residues. Germline V gene lookup returns CDR1 GTSNPN and CDR2 SVGIG (reference sequence). V dropped 1 base and J dropped 2; count of bases not matched to a gene: 7. CDR3 region: CAWSESDRGAYEQYF. CDR3 nucleotide sequence: TGTGCCTGGAGTGAGTCCGACAGGGGCGCCTACGAGCAGTACTTC.